The clone carrying this T cell receptor beta chain was seen more than once but under ten times. Its antigen remains unknown. This could be a read error, since a much larger clone is one nucleotide away. Here the CDR3 omits its conserved ending phenylalanine or tryptophan, so a read error is the likely source. These data belong to a study of T cells in Graves' hyperthyroidism and ophthalmopathy. Study in general: The authors collected peripheral blood at initial diagnosis, before any treatment. Findings of the study overall: Most thyroid-expanded clonotypes above 0.001 were also found in blood. Separation of ophthalmopathy from stable hyperthyroidism was achieved by a 13 V-J model. The model predicted ophthalmopathy a median about 6.6 months before onset.

Researchers took RNA transcripts and amplified the TCR beta CDR3 regions from them. An initial round of RT-PCR targeting the TCR CDR3 relied on the HTBI primer set. One entry per CDR3 protein, called by TCRdb with MiXCR from the multiplex PCR reads. The repertoire holds some 360,000 distinct CDR3 sequences, with about a sixth as singletons. CDR3 size: 15 residues. The germline CDR1 and CDR2 sequences are GTSNPN and SVGIG (reference sequence). V dropped 0 bases and J dropped 7; count of bases not matched to a gene: 9. The TCR originated in a woman aged 40 to 50 with Graves' ophthalmopathy. The V and J genes are TRBV30 and TRBJ2-7; 10 bases align to TRBD1. The specimen was blood. The CDR3 nucleotides read TGTGCCTGGAGTGTATTTGTGACAGGGGGCTCTGAGCAGTACTCC. It is translated as CAWSVFVTGGSEQYS.